These T cell receptor beta chains were read from a single sample in a study of T cell changes during pregnancy in multiple sclerosis. The assay was immunoSEQ multiplex PCR, and TCRdb's table has in-frame clones only and misses some. The sample lists roughly 69,000 clones, approximately 89% occurring once. This specimen consisted of peripheral blood, obtained in the second trimester of pregnancy. Source of these receptors: a female donor with multiple sclerosis, enrolled in a pregnancy study. Each CDR3 is given with its conserved first and last residue. Each record gives: J gene, V gene, clone size, D gene, CDR3 protein, CDR3 DNA. A D gene is named only where the DNA matches it firmly. The size of a clone is reported for some rows only, either as once, few or many, or as a class for expanded clones.

TRBJ2-1 TRBV9 NA NA CASSTRLGNEQFF TGTGCCAGCAGCACCCGACTTGGGAATGAGCAGTTCTTC
TRBJ2-1 TRBV7-9 NA NA CASSPPLRYNEQFF TGTGCCAGCAGCCCTCCCTTGCGATACAATGAGCAGTTCTTC
TRBJ2-5 TRBV6-1 NA TRBD2 CASSEAGGGQETQYF TGTGCCAGCAGTGAAGCGGGGGGGGGACAAGAGACCCAGTACTTC
TRBJ1-1 TRBV11-2 once NA CASRAGRGARTEAFF TGTGCCAGCAGAGCAGGCCGTGGGGCACGGACTGAAGCTTTCTTT
TRBJ1-4 TRBV5-1 NA TRBD1 CASSRTGVHEKLFF TGCGCCAGCAGCCGGACAGGGGTTCATGAAAAACTGTTTTTT
TRBJ2-3 TRBV11-3 few TRBD2 CASSSRETTSDTQYF TGTGCCAGCAGCTCGCGGGAGACGACCTCAGATACGCAGTATTTT
TRBJ1-5 TRBV4-1 NA NA CASSHEGVGNQPQHF TGCGCCAGCAGCCACGAGGGGGTAGGGAATCAGCCCCAGCATTTT
TRBJ2-7 TRBV5-1 NA NA CASSQQNRTAYEQYF TGCGCCAGCAGCCAACAAAACAGGACAGCCTACGAGCAGTACTTC
TRBJ2-7 TRBV2 NA TRBD2 CAKQRGLAGREQYF TGTGCTAAGCAAAGGGGACTAGCGGGGAGGGAGCAGTACTTC
TRBJ2-7 TRBV6-8 NA TRBD1 CASRTGGDEQYF TGTGCCAGCAGGACAGGGGGCGACGAGCAGTACTTC
TRBJ2-7 TRBV19 NA TRBD2 CASSIQRDSYEQYF TGTGCCAGTAGTATCCAGCGGGACTCCTACGAGCAGTACTTC
TRBJ1-6 TRBV6-5 NA NA CASSTPGLPNSPLHF TGTGCCAGCAGTACGCCGGGACTCCCAAATTCACCCCTCCACTTT
TRBJ1-5 TRBV7-6 NA NA CASSSDPGLFQPQHF TGTGCCAGCAGCTCCGATCCGGGACTCTTTCAGCCCCAGCATTTT
TRBJ2-7 TRBV5-1 once TRBD2 CASRLAATYEQYF TGCGCCAGCAGGCTAGCGGCGACCTACGAGCAGTACTTC
TRBJ2-1 TRBV4-1 NA TRBD2 CASSQDRGLAEFPSYNEQFF TGCGCCAGCAGCCAAGATCGGGGACTAGCGGAGTTTCCTTCCTACAATGAGCAGTTCTTC
TRBJ1-2 TRBV4-3 NA NA CASSQDDGGTLSYGYTF TGCGCCAGCAGCCAAGATGACGGGGGGACCCTCTCCTATGGCTACACCTTC
TRBJ2-5 TRBV11-3 NA TRBD1 CASSLLTGGVQETQYF TGTGCCAGCAGCTTGCTGACAGGGGGAGTTCAGGAGACCCAGTACTTC
TRBJ2-3 TRBV25-1 NA NA CASSEAGVSTDTQYF TGTGCCAGCAGTGAAGCAGGTGTTAGCACAGATACGCAGTATTTT
TRBJ2-7 TRBV5-1 NA TRBD1 CASSLAGGQEKSHEQYF TGCGCCAGCAGCTTGGCCGGGGGACAGGAAAAGAGCCACGAGCAGTACTTC
TRBJ1-5 TRBV7-2 NA NA CASSPRGESNQPQHF TGTGCCAGCAGCCCGCGGGGGGAAAGCAATCAGCCCCAGCATTTT
TRBJ1-5 TRBV6-6 NA TRBD1 CASSYQGGWHF TGTGCCAGCAGTTACCAGGGGGGCTGGCATTTT
TRBJ2-2 TRBV11-2 few NA CASSSQLDTGELFF TGTGCCAGCAGCTCCCAACTTGACACCGGGGAGCTGTTTTTT
TRBJ1-2 TRBV2 NA NA CARTTRGNYGYTF TGTGCCAGAACAACCAGGGGTAACTATGGCTACACCTTC
TRBJ1-1 TRBV6-5 NA TRBD1 CASSLQGETEAFF TGTGCCAGCAGCCTACAGGGGGAGACTGAAGCTTTCTTT
TRBJ2-7 TRBV27 NA TRBD2 CASSLAGSSYEQYF TGTGCCAGCAGCTTAGCGGGATCCTCCTACGAGCAGTACTTC
TRBJ1-5 TRBV19 NA TRBD1 CASSQWTGINQPQHF TGTGCCAGTAGTCAATGGACAGGGATCAATCAGCCCCAGCATTTT